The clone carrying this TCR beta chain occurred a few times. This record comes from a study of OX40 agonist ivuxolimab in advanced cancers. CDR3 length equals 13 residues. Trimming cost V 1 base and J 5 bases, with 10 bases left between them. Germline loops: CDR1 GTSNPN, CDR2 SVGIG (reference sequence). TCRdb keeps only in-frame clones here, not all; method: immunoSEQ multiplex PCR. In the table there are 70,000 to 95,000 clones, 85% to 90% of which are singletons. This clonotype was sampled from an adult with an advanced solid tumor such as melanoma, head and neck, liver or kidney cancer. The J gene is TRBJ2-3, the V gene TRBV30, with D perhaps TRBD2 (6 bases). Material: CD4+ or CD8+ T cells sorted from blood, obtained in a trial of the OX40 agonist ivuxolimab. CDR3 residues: CAWSGRGGDTQYF. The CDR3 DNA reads TGTGCCTGGAGTGGGAGGGGAGGAGATACGCAGTATTTT.